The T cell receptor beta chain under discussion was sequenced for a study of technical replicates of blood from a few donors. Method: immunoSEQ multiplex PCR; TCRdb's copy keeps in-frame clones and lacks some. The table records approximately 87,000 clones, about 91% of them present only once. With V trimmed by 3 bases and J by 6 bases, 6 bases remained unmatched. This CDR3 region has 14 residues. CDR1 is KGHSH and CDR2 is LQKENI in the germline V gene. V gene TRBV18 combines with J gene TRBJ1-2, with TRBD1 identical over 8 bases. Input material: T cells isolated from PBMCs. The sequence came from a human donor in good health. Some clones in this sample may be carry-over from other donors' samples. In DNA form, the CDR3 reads TGTGCCAGCTCACCGACGACAGGGGCGGATGGCTACACCTTC. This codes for CASSPTTGADGYTF. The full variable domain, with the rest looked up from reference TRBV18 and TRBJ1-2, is NAGVMQNPRHLVRRRGQEARLRCSPMKGHSHVYWYRQLPEEGLKFMVYLQKENIIDESGMPKERFSAEFPKEGPSILRIQQVVRGDSAAYFCASSPTTGADGYTFGSGTRLTVV.